Each of the 26 T cell receptor beta chains below was sequenced from the same sample in a study of blood T cells in healthy people across ages. A J-beta primer mix and a sample-barcoded 5' primer were used in a second PCR of roughly 7 to 12 cycles. MiXCR was run by TCRdb on the 5' RACE reads, yielding one entry per CDR3 protein. The data contain around 2 million distinct CDR3 sequences, about 39% of them singletons. Specimen: blood. The receptor set was obtained from a human donor in good health.

The chain combines TRBV19 with TRBJ2-7, with 10 nucleotides matching TRBD2. The end of the DNA aligns better with TRBJ2-5, so the J call may be wrong. CDR1 LNHDA and CDR2 SQIVND come from the germline V gene (reference sequence). This CDR3 region has 14 residues. The CDR3 spells CASSTGTSVETQYF. CDR3 bases: TGTGCCAGTAGTACCGGGACTAGCGTGGAGACCCAGTACTTC.

Only one count was recorded for this clonotype. The gene calls are TRBV28 and TRBJ1-5; D not certain. V shed 4 bases and J shed 6 bases, with 7 bases lying between them. Germline assignment: CDR1 MDHEN and CDR2 SYDVKM. The CDR3 runs 12 residues. The CDR3 sequence is CASSSRIQPQHF. CDR3 DNA sequence: TGTGCCAGCAGTTCCAGGATTCAGCCCCAGCATTTT. The whole variable domain, remainder taken from reference TRBV28 and TRBJ1-5, is DVKVTQSSRYLVKRTGEKVFLECVQDMDHENMFWYRQDPGLGLRLIYFSYDVKMKEKGDIPEGYSVSREKKERFSLILESASTNQTSMYLCASSSRIQPQHFGDGTRLSIL.

The chain employs TRBV10-3 and TRBJ2-7; the D is unclear. The last part of the DNA fits TRBJ2-5 better; the J call may be wrong. Germline V gene lookup returns CDR1 ENHRY and CDR2 SYGVKD. The CDR3 has 13 residues. The CDR3 DNA follows: TGTGCCATCAGTGAGGACCCCCGGGAGACCCAGTACTTC. The encoded protein is CAISEDPRETQYF.

V usage is TRBV6-2 or TRBV6-3 and J usage is TRBJ1-1; D gene uncertain. The ends were cut back, 11 bases at V and 0 bases at J, with 16 bases in the middle. CDR3 length: 14 amino acids. Germline V gene sequence: CDR1 MNHEY, CDR2 SVGEGT. The CDR3 here is CAATSALMNTEAFF. CDR3 in DNA: TGTGCCGCGACTTCCGCGTTAATGAACACTGAAGCTTTCTTT.

The chain uses TRBV7-9 and TRBJ2-3; 10 nucleotides line up with TRBD2. The CDR3 is 16 amino acids. With V trimmed by 5 bases and J by 3 bases, 8 bases remained unmatched. CDR1 and CDR2 (germline): SEHNR, FQNEAQ (reference sequence). CDR3 amino acids: CASSALAGDGTDTQYF. CDR3 sequence (DNA): TGTGCCAGCAGCGCTCTAGCGGGAGACGGGACAGATACGCAGTATTTT.

This chain links TRBV18 with TRBJ2-6; TRBD1 is a possible D gene (6 bases). This CDR3 has 21 amino acids. V was shortened by 3 bases and J by 0 bases, with 24 bases between the two germline ends. Germline lookup yields CDR1 KGHSH and CDR2 LQKENI. This chain's CDR3 is CASSPTLRRGKTDSGANVLTF. The CDR3 DNA is TGTGCCAGCTCACCCACTCTGAGAAGGGGGAAAACCGACTCTGGGGCCAACGTCCTGACTTTC.

This sequence joins TRBV4-1 and TRBJ2-4, with 11 bases matching TRBD1. Unmatched junction bases numbered 7, after V lost 1 base and J lost 2 bases. Germline assignment: CDR1 MGHRA and CDR2 YSYEKL. The CDR3 contains 18 residues. The CDR3 sequence is CASSQGTGGYLSKNIQYF. CDR3 bases: TGCGCCAGCAGCCAAGGGACAGGGGGCTATCTATCCAAAAACATTCAGTACTTC.

V is TRBV7-9 and J is TRBJ2-2; weak D call: TRBD2 (7 bases). V lost 5 bases, J lost 4 bases, and 17 bases lay in between. The CDR3 totals 16 residues. Germline CDR1 reads SEHNR; CDR2 reads FQNEAQ (reference sequence). CDR3 protein: CASSGEGGSGTGELFF. Here the CDR3 DNA reads TGTGCCAGCAGCGGAGAGGGGGGGTCGGGCACCGGGGAGCTGTTTTTT.

The chain employs TRBV7-2 and TRBJ1-2, with TRBD1 matching over 8 bases. J lost 3 bases, V lost 5 bases, and 8 bases had no gene match. In germline, CDR1 is SGHTA, CDR2 FQGNSA. This CDR3 has 15 amino acids. DNA for the CDR3: TGTGCCAGCAGCCACGACAGGGGACGGGACTATGGCTACACCTTC. Translation: CASSHDRGRDYGYTF.

The V call is TRBV12-3 or TRBV12-4, the J call TRBJ2-3; 8 bases are a match to TRBD1. The CDR3 extends over 15 amino acids. V gave up 6 bases and J gave up 4 bases; unmatched junction bases: 9. The chain's CDR3 is CASSRGQGSADTQYF. Here the CDR3 DNA reads TGTGCCAGCAGCCGAGGACAGGGTAGTGCAGATACGCAGTATTTT.

The V gene is TRBV20-1, the J gene TRBJ2-1; no clear D. V lost 2 bases, J lost 2 bases, and 16 bases lay in between. Germline V gene lookup returns CDR1 DFQATT and CDR2 SNEGSKA (reference sequence). CDR3 size: 16 residues. The CDR3 sequence: CSARRPDGVPYNEQFF. The DNA of the CDR3 is TGCAGTGCTAGACGGCCAGACGGTGTGCCCTACAATGAGCAGTTCTTC.

The V and J genes are TRBV6-1 and TRBJ2-3; D possibly uses TRBD1 or TRBD2 (5 bases each). The germline V gene encodes CDR1 MNHNS and CDR2 SASEGT. The CDR3 totals 15 residues. Trimming took off 6 bases at V and 3 bases at J, with 16 bases between the two ends. CDR3 in DNA: TGTGCCAGCAGCCTCCGAAGGGACCCAACAGATACGCAGTATTTT. This sequence encodes CASSLRRDPTDTQYF.

This chain links TRBV6-1 with TRBJ2-3; 7 bases align to TRBD1. The ends lost 10 bases at V and 6 bases at J; junction bases unmatched: 13. Germline CDR1 MNHNS, CDR2 SASEGT. The CDR3 spans 14 residues. The CDR3 coding sequence is TGTGCCACCGCCTCAGGGGGTACCCCCGATACGCAGTATTTT. Its protein product is CATASGGTPDTQYF.

The chain employs TRBV7-9 and TRBJ1-4; 9 nucleotides align to TRBD1. The length of the CDR3 is 15 residues. V was pared by 3 bases and J by 7 bases, with 6 bases of the junction left unmatched. Germline assignment: CDR1 SEHNR and CDR2 FQNEAQ (reference sequence). Here the CDR3 DNA reads TGTGCCAGCAGCTTCTTCCGGGACAGGGCTGAAAAACTGTTTTTT. Translation: CASSFFRDRAEKLFF. Based on the CDR3 plus reference TRBV7-9 and TRBJ1-4, the full variable domain is DTGVSQNPRHKITKRGQNVTFRCDPISEHNRLYWYRQTLGQGPEFLTYFQNEAQLEKSRLLSDRFSAERPKGSFSTLEIQRTEQGDSAMYLCASSFFRDRAEKLFFGSGTQLSVL.

The chain links TRBV20-1 to TRBJ1-5, with 8 nucleotides matching TRBD1. V lost 3 bases to trimming and J lost 0 bases; unmatched junction nucleotides: 10. This CDR3 is built from 17 residues. Germline V gives CDR1 DFQATT, CDR2 SNEGSKA (reference sequence). As DNA, the CDR3 is TGCAGTGCTAGTTACGGGCCAGGGGGCTATAGCAATCAGCCCCAGCATTTT. This codes for CSASYGPGGYSNQPQHF.

This chain links TRBV12-3 or TRBV12-4 with TRBJ1-3, with D possibly matching TRBD1 (5 bases). The CDR3 consists of 14 residues. The V end lost 5 bases, the J end lost 4 bases, and 12 bases lay between the germline ends. The CDR3 region is CASSTPGAGNTIYF. DNA for the CDR3: TGTGCCAGCAGTACCCCTGGGGCCGGAAACACCATATATTTT.

This clonotype has a count of ten or more. This chain connects TRBV12-3 or TRBV12-4 to TRBJ2-7; D remains ambiguous. The CDR3 consists of 11 residues. The V gene lost 6 bases and the J gene lost 5 bases, with 8 bases spanning the gap. The CDR3 protein is CASSLTDEQYF. CDR3 sequence (DNA): TGTGCCAGCAGCCTGACGGACGAGCAGTACTTC.

The chain uses TRBV5-1 and TRBJ1-2, with D unresolved. CDR1 is SGHRS, CDR2 YFSETQ, per germline. This CDR3 has 15 residues. The V gene lost 1 base and the J gene lost 4 bases, with 14 bases spanning the gap. The CDR3 region is CASSLSDGLPYGYTF. The CDR3 bases are TGCGCCAGCAGCTTGTCGGACGGTCTACCCTATGGCTACACCTTC.

The chain combines TRBV7-9 with TRBJ2-3; a possible D gene is TRBD2 (6 bases). Per the germline V gene, CDR1 is SEHNR and CDR2 is FQNEAQ (reference sequence). Deletions cut 1 base from V and 5 bases from J, with 19 bases between. The CDR3 runs 17 residues. CDR3 protein: CASSLGSLALVLDTQYF. In DNA form, the CDR3 reads TGTGCCAGCAGCTTAGGTAGCCTAGCGCTGGTGTTAGATACGCAGTATTTT.

The sample holds many counts of this clonotype. The J gene is TRBJ2-7, the V gene TRBV27; D gene unclear. There are 14 residues in the CDR3. Per germline, CDR1 MNHEY and CDR2 SMNVEV (reference sequence). V shed 5 bases and J shed 0 bases, with 11 bases lying between them. CDR3 protein: CASSPERSSYEQYF. CDR3 in DNA: TGTGCCAGCAGTCCAGAGAGGAGCTCCTACGAGCAGTACTTC.

This clonotype was seen only a few times. The J gene is TRBJ1-2, the V gene TRBV20-1; D may be TRBD1 (5 bases). V lost 6 bases and J lost 8, with 19 bases in between. The CDR3 sequence is 13 residues long. Germline assignment: CDR1 DFQATT and CDR2 SNEGSKA (reference sequence). The CDR3 DNA sequence: TGCAGTGCCGTCCCGCCAGGGATCTTCGGCTACACCTTC. Its protein is CSAVPPGIFGYTF.

V is TRBV20-1 and J is TRBJ2-3; TRBD2 aligns across 12 bases. The CDR3 has 13 residues. CDR1 DFQATT and CDR2 SNEGSKA come from the germline V gene (reference sequence). CDR3 amino acids: CSPSGGGTDTQYF. As DNA, the CDR3 is TGCAGCCCTAGCGGGGGGGGAACAGATACGCAGTATTTT.

With regard to this clonotype: It is unclear where the CDR3 begins or ends on the DNA, so no DNA is shown, and the CDR3 is as TCRdb lists it. This chain connects TRBV20-1 to TRBJ2-3. The germline CDR1 and CDR2 sequences are DFQATT and SNEGSKA (reference sequence). The CDR3 sequence runs 13 residues, both termini included. CDR3 sequence: CSVGEGSTDTRYF.

Comment on this clonotype: At one end, the junction sequence differs from germline, possibly due to a read error. This chain uses TRBV12-3 or TRBV12-4 with TRBJ2-7; 11 bases match TRBD2. There are 14 residues in the CDR3. CDR3 region: CASSVAGGLYEQYF. In DNA, the CDR3 is TGTGCCAGCAGTGTAGCGGGGGGGCTCTACGAGCAGTACTTC.

The rearrangement links TRBV5-1 to TRBJ2-1; D ambiguous. Looked up from germline, CDR1 is SGHRS and CDR2 is YFSETQ. V lost 3 bases, J lost 8 bases, and 9 bases lay in between. This CDR3 contains 12 residues. In DNA form, the CDR3 reads TGCGCCAGCAGCTGGATTGGCGATGAGCAGTTCTTC. The encoded protein is CASSWIGDEQFF.

CDR3 region: CASSFVQFTDTQYF. In nucleotides, the CDR3 is TGTGCCAGCAGTTTCGTTCAGTTCACAGATACGCAGTATTTT. The chain has TRBV12-3 or TRBV12-4 and TRBJ2-3; no clear D. The CDR3 loop spans 14 amino acids. V was clipped by 3 bases and J by 2 bases, with 9 bases between them.